These T cell receptor beta chains were read from a single sample in a study of blood T cells in healthy people across ages. TCRdb fed the 5' RACE reads into MiXCR, producing one record per CDR3 protein. The sample holds 800,000 or so distinct CDR3 sequences, approximately 25% seen once. This same sample was also taken into another study, of T cells of mothers and their children.

The sequencing sample was made of blood. The receptors here all came from a boy between 10 and 17 years old in good health. Each CDR3 is given with its conserved first and last residue. The D gene is left open where the match is weak. Size is stated for part of the rows, as once, few or many counts, or as a class when the clone is expanded.

CDR3 protein	CDR3 DNA	clone size	V gene	J gene	D gene
CASSPSGVSPYEQYF	TGTGCCAGCAGCCCGAGTGGCGTCAGTCCCTACGAGCAGTACTTC	-	TRBV9	TRBJ2-7	-
CSARGSQGDTQYF	TGCAGTGCTAGAGGTAGCCAAGGGGATACGCAGTATTTT	few	TRBV20-1	TRBJ2-3	-
CASRVVGTSGQETQYF	TGTGCCAGCAGGGTAGTGGGGACTAGCGGTCAAGAGACCCAGTACTTC	-	TRBV7-2	TRBJ2-5	TRBD2
CASRGQGGEKLFF	TGTGCCAGCAGGGGCCAGGGTGGTGAAAAACTGTTTTTT	many	TRBV2	TRBJ1-4	-
CASSLSRQTQETQYF	TGTGCCAGCAGTTTATCGCGGCAGACACAAGAGACCCAGTACTTC	-	TRBV27	TRBJ2-5	-
CATRTYGYTF	TGTGCCACCCGGACCTATGGCTACACCTTC	-	TRBV6-5	TRBJ1-2	-
CASSLATGGGNIQYF	TGTGCCAGCAGTTTAGCGACAGGGGGAGGAAACATTCAGTACTTC	few	TRBV12-3/TRBV12-4	TRBJ2-4	TRBD1
CASSSHYNEQFF	TGTGCCAGTAGTAGTCACTACAATGAGCAGTTCTTC	few	TRBV19	TRBJ2-1	-
CASSLVVSAGELFF	TGTGCCAGCAGTTTGGTAGTCTCGGCCGGGGAGCTGTTTTTT	once	TRBV12-3/TRBV12-4	TRBJ2-2	-
CATSDSVVRTQYF	TGTGCCACCAGTGATAGCGTGGTGCGTACGCAGTATTTT	-	TRBV24-1	TRBJ2-3	-
CASSLFYGSSYNEQFF	TGTGCCAGCAGCTTATTTTACGGCAGCTCCTACAATGAGCAGTTCTTC	-	TRBV7-3	TRBJ2-1	-
CASSQGGTGIYEQYF	TGTGCCAGCAGCCAAGGGGGGACAGGGATTTACGAGCAGTACTTC	-	TRBV14	TRBJ2-7	TRBD1
CASSVRGGNYGYTF	TGTGCCAGCAGTGTTAGGGGAGGCAACTATGGCTACACCTTC	few	TRBV2	TRBJ1-2	-
CASSGEGRTGEKLFF	TGTGCCAGCAGCGGAGAGGGGCGGACTGGTGAAAAACTGTTTTTT	-	TRBV7-9	TRBJ1-4	-
CASSLDRDSNNEQFF	TGTGCCAGCAGTTTGGACCGGGACAGCAACAATGAGCAGTTCTTC	-	TRBV12-3/TRBV12-4	TRBJ2-1	TRBD1
CATSTWTSGGGELFF	TGTGCCACCAGCACCTGGACTAGCGGTGGCGGGGAGCTGTTTTTT	-	TRBV15	TRBJ2-2	TRBD2
CASSYSLDRVVEQYF	TGTGCCAGCAGTTACTCTTTGGACAGGGTGGTTGAGCAGTACTTC	-	TRBV6-6	TRBJ2-7	TRBD1
CASSPRGTSSNEQFF	TGTGCCAGCTCACCACGGGGGACTAGCAGCAATGAGCAGTTCTTC	-	TRBV18	TRBJ2-1	TRBD2
CAISEPTFGGGEQYF	TGTGCCATCAGTGAGCCAACCTTCGGGGGAGGCGAGCAGTACTTC	-	TRBV10-3	TRBJ2-7	-
CASGEGPSYQQYF	TGCGCCAGCGGAGAAGGTCCCTCCTACCAGCAGTACTTC	-	TRBV5-1	TRBJ2-7	-
CASTPGGGGPNTEAFF	TGTGCCAGCACGCCTGGAGGTGGGGGGCCGAACACTGAAGCTTTCTTT	-	TRBV27	TRBJ1-1	-
CASSLEGQGTNEQFF	TGCGCCAGCAGCTTGGAAGGACAGGGGACGAATGAGCAGTTCTTC	-	TRBV5-1	TRBJ2-1	TRBD1
CASSATWTGGRGYTF	TGTGCCAGCAGTGCAACTTGGACAGGGGGCCGTGGCTACACCTTC	-	TRBV6-1	TRBJ1-2	TRBD1
CASSLDHATNEKLFF	TGCGCCAGCAGCTTGGACCACGCAACTAATGAAAAACTGTTTTTT	-	TRBV5-1	TRBJ1-4	-